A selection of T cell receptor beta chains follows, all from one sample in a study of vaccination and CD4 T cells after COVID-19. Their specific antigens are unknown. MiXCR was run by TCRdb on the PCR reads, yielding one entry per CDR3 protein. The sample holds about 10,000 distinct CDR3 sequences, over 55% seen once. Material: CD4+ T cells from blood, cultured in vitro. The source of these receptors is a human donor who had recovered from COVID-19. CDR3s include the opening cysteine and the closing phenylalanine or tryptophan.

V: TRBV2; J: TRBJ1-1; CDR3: CASSVRVGTEAFF
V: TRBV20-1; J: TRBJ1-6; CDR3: CSARTRNLEMSSPLHF
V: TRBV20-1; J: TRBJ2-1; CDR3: CSAFSGSREQFF
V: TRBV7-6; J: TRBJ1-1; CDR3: CASSLGWNTEAFF
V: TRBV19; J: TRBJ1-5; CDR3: CASRLTGGQPQHF
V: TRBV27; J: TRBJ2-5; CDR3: CASSLTYRGTQYF
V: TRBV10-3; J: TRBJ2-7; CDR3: CAISESRTVGDEQYF
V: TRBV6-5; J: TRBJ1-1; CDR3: CASSYADRNTEAFF
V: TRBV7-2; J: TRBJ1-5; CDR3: CASSLIWNSNQPQHF
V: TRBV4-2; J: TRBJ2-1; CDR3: CASSLGLAAGEQFF
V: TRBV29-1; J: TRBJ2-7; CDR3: CSVAGPSGRGYEQYF
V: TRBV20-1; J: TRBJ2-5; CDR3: CSVFQGDQETQYF
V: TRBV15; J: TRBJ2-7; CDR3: CATSRDLVVGYEQYF
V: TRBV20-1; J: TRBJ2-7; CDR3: CSARRDGLEQYF
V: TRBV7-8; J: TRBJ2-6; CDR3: CASSLPTPNVLTF
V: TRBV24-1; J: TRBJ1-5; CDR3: CATSDLGTGRGNQPQHF
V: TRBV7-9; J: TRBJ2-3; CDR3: CASSLSRDTQYF
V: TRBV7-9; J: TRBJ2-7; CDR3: CASSRDTARAYEQYF
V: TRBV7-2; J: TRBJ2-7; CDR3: CASSFTGSYEQYF
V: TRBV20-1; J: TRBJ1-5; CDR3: CSARDQRGSQPQHF
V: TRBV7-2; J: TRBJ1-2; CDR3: CASSRTVNYGYTF
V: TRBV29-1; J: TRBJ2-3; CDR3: CSVEAGLPGDTQYF
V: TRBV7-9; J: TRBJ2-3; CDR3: CASSLGRGGTSDTQYF
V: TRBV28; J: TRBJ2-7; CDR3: CASSLMPEQYF
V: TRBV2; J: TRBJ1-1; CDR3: CASTNREGPTEAFF
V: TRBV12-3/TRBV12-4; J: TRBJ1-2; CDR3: CASRTGRSSYTF
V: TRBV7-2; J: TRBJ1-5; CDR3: CASSLRLRQPQHF
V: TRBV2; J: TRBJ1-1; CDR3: CASSESSENTEAFF